This T cell receptor beta chain comes out of a study of blood T cells in healthy people across ages. Primers used in a second PCR of about 7 to 12 cycles were a sample-barcoded 5' primer and a J-beta primer mix. Every cDNA molecule bore a tag from a template-switch adaptor containing 12 random nucleotides. Each CDR3 protein gets one entry after TCRdb re-called the 5' RACE reads with MiXCR. The table shows about 970,000 distinct CDR3 sequences, with around 54% occurring only once. This clonotype was observed a single time. This CDR3 comprises 13 residues. Germline-derived CDR1 and CDR2 are DFQATT and SNEGSKA (reference sequence). The V gene lost 0 bases and the J gene lost 11 bases, with 16 bases spanning the gap.

This sequence originates from a woman aged 60-75 years in good health. Sequenced input: blood. The V gene is TRBV20-1, the J gene TRBJ1-1; D uncertain. CDR3 DNA: TGCAGTGCTAGAGAACTTGGAGGCGGAGGGGCTTTCTTT. Translating gives CSARELGGGGAFF.